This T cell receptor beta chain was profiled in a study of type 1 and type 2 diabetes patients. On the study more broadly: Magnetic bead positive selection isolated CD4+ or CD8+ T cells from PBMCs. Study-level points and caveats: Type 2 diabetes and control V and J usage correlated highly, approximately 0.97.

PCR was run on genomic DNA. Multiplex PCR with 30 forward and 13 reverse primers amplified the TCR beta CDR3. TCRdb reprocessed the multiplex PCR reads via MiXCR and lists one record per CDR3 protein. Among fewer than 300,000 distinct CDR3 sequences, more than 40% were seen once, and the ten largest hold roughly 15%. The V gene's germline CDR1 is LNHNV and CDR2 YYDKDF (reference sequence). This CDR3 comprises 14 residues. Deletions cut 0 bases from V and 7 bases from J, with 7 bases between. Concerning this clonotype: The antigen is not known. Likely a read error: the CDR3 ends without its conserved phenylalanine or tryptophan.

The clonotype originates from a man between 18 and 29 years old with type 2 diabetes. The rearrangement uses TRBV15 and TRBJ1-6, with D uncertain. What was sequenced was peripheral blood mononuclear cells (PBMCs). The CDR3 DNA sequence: TGTGCCACCAGCAGAGATCTTTACAATTCACCCCTCCACCTT. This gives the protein CATSRDLYNSPLHL.